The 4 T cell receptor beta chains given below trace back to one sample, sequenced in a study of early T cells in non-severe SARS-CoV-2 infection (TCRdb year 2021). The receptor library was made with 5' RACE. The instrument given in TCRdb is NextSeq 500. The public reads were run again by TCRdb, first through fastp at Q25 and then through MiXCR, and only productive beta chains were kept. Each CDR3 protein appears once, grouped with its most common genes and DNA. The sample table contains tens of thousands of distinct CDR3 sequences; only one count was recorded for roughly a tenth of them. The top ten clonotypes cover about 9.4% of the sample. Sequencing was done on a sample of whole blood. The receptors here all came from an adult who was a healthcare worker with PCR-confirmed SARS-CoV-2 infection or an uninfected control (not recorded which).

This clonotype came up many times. The CDR3 protein is CASSFQGMNTEAFF. The CDR3 DNA reads TGTGCCAGCAGCTTTCAGGGGATGAACACTGAAGCTTTCTTT. The rearrangement joins TRBV5-5 to TRBJ1-1, with D tentatively TRBD1 (6 bases). The CDR3 is made up of 14 amino acids. The V end lost 2 bases, the J end lost 0 bases, and 8 bases lay between the germline ends. Germline values: CDR1 SGHKS, CDR2 YYEKEE (reference sequence).

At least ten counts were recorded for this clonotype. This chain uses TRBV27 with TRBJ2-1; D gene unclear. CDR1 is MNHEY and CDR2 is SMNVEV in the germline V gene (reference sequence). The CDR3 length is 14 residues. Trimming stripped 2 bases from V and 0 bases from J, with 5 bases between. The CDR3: CASSLNPSYNEQFF. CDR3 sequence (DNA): TGTGCCAGCAGTTTAAACCCCTCCTACAATGAGCAGTTCTTC.

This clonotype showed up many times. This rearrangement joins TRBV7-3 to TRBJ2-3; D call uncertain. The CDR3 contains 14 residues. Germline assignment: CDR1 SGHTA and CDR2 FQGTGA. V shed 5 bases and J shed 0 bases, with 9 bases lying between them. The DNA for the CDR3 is TGTGCCAGCAGCCGGGCTCTGAGCACAGATACGCAGTATTTT. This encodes CASSRALSTDTQYF.

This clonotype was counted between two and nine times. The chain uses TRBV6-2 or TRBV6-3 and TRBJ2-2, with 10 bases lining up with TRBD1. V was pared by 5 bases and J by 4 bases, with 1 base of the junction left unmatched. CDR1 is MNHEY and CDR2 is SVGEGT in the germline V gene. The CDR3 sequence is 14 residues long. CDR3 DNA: TGTGCCAGCAGTGGACAGGGGGTCACCGGGGAGCTGTTTTTT. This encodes CASSGQGVTGELFF.